The 16 T cell receptor beta chains reported below all come from one sample, sequenced in a study of tissue T cells after allogeneic stem cell transplantation. TCRdb keeps only in-frame clones here, not all; method: immunoSEQ multiplex PCR. The sample lists roughly 9,200 clones, roughly 60% occurring once. Sequencing was performed on tissue from the jejunum, taken at autopsy. These receptors all stem from a woman aged 18 to 49 with breast cancer.

V usage is TRBV9 and J usage is TRBJ2-7; D may be TRBD1 (5 bases). The CDR3 loop spans 15 amino acids. Trimming took off 4 bases at V and 9 bases at J, with 23 bases between the two ends. Germline V gene lookup returns CDR1 SGDLS and CDR2 YYNGEE. Written as DNA, the CDR3 is TGTGCCAGCAGCCCCCAGCCCGACAGATCGGTGAGGCAGTACTTC. This translates into CASSPQPDRSVRQYF.

This clone was seen a few times. The rearrangement joins TRBV19 to TRBJ2-3; possibly TRBD1 or TRBD2 for D (6 bases each). V lost 1 base to trimming and J lost 7 bases, with 9 bases between them. Germline V gene data show CDR1 as LNHDA and CDR2 as SQIVND (reference sequence). CDR3 length: 13 amino acids. CDR3 region: CASSIAGANTQYF. DNA of the CDR3: TGTGCCAGTAGTATAGCGGGGGCGAATACGCAGTATTTT.

This chain uses TRBV4-1 with TRBJ2-1; D may be TRBD1 (7 bases). V was shortened by 0 bases and J by 1 base, with 19 bases between the two germline ends. The CDR3 is 19 residues long. The germline gives CDR1 MGHRA, CDR2 YSYEKL. The CDR3 nucleotides read TGCGCCAGCAGCCAAGAAAGTAGAACAGGGGAGGCGTCCTACAATGAGCAGTTCTTC. Residues: CASSQESRTGEASYNEQFF.

Details on this clone: This may be a read error: a much more frequent sequence differs by one nucleotide. At the DNA level, this CDR3 is encoded by other sequences in the same sample as well. The chain combines TRBV6-2 or TRBV6-3 with TRBJ2-7; 8 bases map to TRBD2. The germline V gene has CDR1 MNHEY and CDR2 SVGEGT. Trimming took 2 bases from V and 4 from J; bases not matched to a gene: 4. This CDR3 region has 14 residues. CDR3 sequence reads: CASSYVSGTYEQYF. The CDR3 nucleotides are TGTGCCAGCAGTTACGTTAGCGGGACTTACGAGCAGTACTTC.

The chain employs TRBV9 and TRBJ2-1; a possible D gene is TRBD1 (5 bases). Germline-derived CDR1 and CDR2 are SGDLS and YYNGEE. CDR3 length equals 16 residues. V was clipped by 4 bases and J by 0 bases, with 14 bases between them. CDR3 amino acids: CASSLGGAVSYNEQFF. The CDR3 nucleotides read TGTGCCAGCAGCCTGGGTGGGGCTGTCTCCTACAATGAGCAGTTCTTC.

V and J are TRBV7-8 and TRBJ1-1; D is perhaps TRBD1 (6 bases). V lost 4 bases and J lost 0, with 18 bases in between. Germline V gene lookup returns CDR1 SGHVS and CDR2 FQNEAQ. The CDR3 length is 17 residues. CDR3 DNA sequence: TGTGCCAGCAGCTATTTAAACAGGGAGTCCTTGAACACTGAAGCTTTCTTT. Translation: CASSYLNRESLNTEAFF.

This chain connects TRBV3-1 (or the pseudogene TRBV3-2) to TRBJ1-1; 8 positions agree with TRBD1. The trim removed 8 bases at V and 3 bases at J, leaving 8 bases unmatched. CDR1 and CDR2 from the germline V gene are LGHDT and YNNKEL (reference sequence). CDR3 length: 14 residues. CDR3 sequence reads: CASDEDRVDTEAFF. The CDR3 region has the DNA TGTGCCAGCGATGAGGACAGGGTGGACACTGAAGCTTTCTTT.

The rearrangement joins TRBV29-1 to TRBJ2-5; 10 positions agree with TRBD1. With 6 bases clipped from V and 4 bases from J, the junction kept 5 bases outside the gene matches. From germline, CDR1 is SQVTM and CDR2 ANQGSEA. The CDR3 runs to 13 residues. CDR3: CSVMTGGTETQYF. The CDR3 nucleotides read TGCAGCGTAATGACAGGGGGCACAGAGACCCAGTACTTC.

The rearrangement uses TRBV2 and TRBJ2-7, with D possibly TRBD2 on 5 matching bases. Looked up from germline, CDR1 is SNHLY and CDR2 is FYNNEI. This CDR3 has 13 residues. Trimming left V 5 bases short and J 2 bases short, with 10 bases between. The CDR3 DNA reads TGTGCCAGCAGTCAAGAGCGGACCTACGAGCAGTACTTC. As protein: CASSQERTYEQYF.

This clone was seen more than once but under ten times. This chain connects TRBV30 to TRBJ2-5; D remains unclear. With 2 bases removed from V and 3 bases from J, the gap between germline ends came to 10 bases. The CDR3 extends over 13 amino acids. Germline V lookup: CDR1 GTSNPN, CDR2 SVGIG (reference sequence). CDR3 sequence reads: CAWSPGLEETQYF. The CDR3 region has the DNA TGTGCCTGGAGTCCTGGGCTAGAAGAGACCCAGTACTTC. The entire variable domain, with the rest obtained from reference TRBV30 and TRBJ2-5, is as follows: SQTIHQWPATLVQPVGSPLSLECTVEGTSNPNLYWYRQAAGRGLQLLFYSVGIGQISSEVPQNLSASRPQDRQFILSSKKLLLSDSGFYLCAWSPGLEETQYFGPGTRLLVL.

This chain uses TRBV14 with TRBJ1-6; the D gene is possibly TRBD1 (5 bases). From germline, CDR1 is SGHDN and CDR2 FVKESK. V was trimmed by 1 base and J by 8 bases, leaving 15 bases between them. This CDR3 is 16 amino acids long. CDR3 loop: CASSQAPRGGYSPLHF. The CDR3, as DNA: TGTGCCAGCAGCCAAGCGCCTCGGGGCGGCTATTCACCCCTCCACTTT.

The rearrangement uses TRBV11-1 and TRBJ1-1; D is unresolved. Trimming stripped 1 base from V and 4 bases from J, with 10 bases between. Looked up from germline, CDR1 is SGHAT and CDR2 is FQDESV (reference sequence). This CDR3 has 14 amino acids. The CDR3 region is CASSLGRGSTEAFF. The CDR3 coding sequence is TGTGCCAGCAGCTTAGGCCGCGGGAGCACTGAAGCTTTCTTT.

The chain has TRBV2 and TRBJ1-6; D perhaps matches TRBD1 (6 bases). This CDR3 contains 17 residues. The V gene's germline CDR1 is SNHLY and CDR2 FYNNEI. With 4 bases removed from V and 0 bases from J, the gap between germline ends came to 13 bases. CDR3 bases: TGTGCCAGCAGTGCGAGACAGGTCCTCTCCTATAATTCACCCCTCCACTTT. This sequence encodes CASSARQVLSYNSPLHF.

The chain has TRBV10-3 and TRBJ2-3; possible D gene TRBD2, 6 bases. The CDR3 length is 15 residues. V was clipped by 2 bases and J by 2 bases, with 11 bases between them. The germline gives CDR1 ENHRY, CDR2 SYGVKD. The CDR3 loop reads CAISEPLASTDTQYF. As DNA, the CDR3 is TGTGCCATCAGTGAGCCGCTAGCGTCCACAGATACGCAGTATTTT.

This clone turned up a few times. V and J are TRBV18 and TRBJ2-3, with a tentative D call TRBD2 (6 bases). Germline CDR1 and CDR2: KGHSH and LQKENI. V was cut by 5 bases and J by 3 bases, with 12 bases left in between. The CDR3 sequence is 14 residues long. The CDR3 is CASSTWGETDTQYF. In DNA, the CDR3 is TGTGCCAGCTCAACTTGGGGGGAAACAGATACGCAGTATTTT. The full variable domain, in which reference TRBV18 and TRBJ2-3 provide the parts outside the CDR3, is NAGVMQNPRHLVRRRGQEARLRCSPMKGHSHVYWYRQLPEEGLKFMVYLQKENIIDESGMPKERFSAEFPKEGPSILRIQQVVRGDSAAYFCASSTWGETDTQYFGPGTRLTVL.

This rearrangement joins TRBV5-5 to TRBJ2-5; D remains unclear. Germline CDR1 and CDR2: SGHKS and YYEKEE (reference sequence). CDR3 length: 17 amino acids. V was clipped by 2 bases and J by 0 bases, with 17 bases between them. The CDR3 sequence is CASSFGPYLSDQETQYF. CDR3 coding DNA: TGTGCCAGCAGCTTCGGGCCATACCTATCGGACCAAGAGACCCAGTACTTC.